These 29 T cell receptor beta chains were sequenced from one sample in a study of T cells after yellow fever vaccination. MiXCR was run by TCRdb on the 5' RACE reads, yielding one entry per CDR3 protein. The sample lists roughly 190,000 distinct CDR3 sequences, 9.5% to 11% occurring once. Sequencing was performed on CD8+ T cells sorted from PBMCs, taken 15 days after the yellow fever booster vaccination. These receptors were taken from a man between 18 and 35 years old who received the YFV17D yellow fever vaccine.

This clonotype was seen a few times. This chain links TRBV11-2 with TRBJ2-3; tentatively, D is TRBD2 (5 bases). CDR1 and CDR2 from the germline V gene are SGHAT and FQNNGV. The V end was cut by 5 bases, the J end by 5 bases, with 20 bases between. This CDR3 region has 16 residues. CDR3 loop: CASSQPRAGVGDTQYF. In DNA, the CDR3 is TGTGCCAGCAGCCAGCCCCGGGCGGGCGTTGGAGATACGCAGTATTTT. The full variable domain, its missing parts supplied by reference TRBV11-2 and TRBJ2-3, is EAGVAQSPRYKIIEKRQSVAFWCNPISGHATLYWYQQILGQGPKLLIQFQNNGVVDDSQLPKDRFSAERLKGVDSTLKIQPAKLEDSAVYLCASSQPRAGVGDTQYFGPGTRLTVL.

At least ten counts were recorded for this clonotype. The V call is TRBV29-1, the J call TRBJ1-2, with D tentatively TRBD1 (6 bases). Germline V lookup: CDR1 SQVTM, CDR2 ANQGSEA. The CDR3 length is 13 residues. The germline V and J ends were trimmed by 5 bases and 1 base, with 11 bases remaining between them. The CDR3 sequence is CSVKGGDNYGYTF. CDR3 DNA sequence: TGCAGCGTTAAGGGGGGTGATAACTATGGCTACACCTTC.

This chain connects TRBV9 to TRBJ2-1; D is unresolved. The V and J ends lost 0 bases and 9 bases respectively, with 13 bases between them. The length of the CDR3 is 14 residues. Germline V gives CDR1 SGDLS, CDR2 YYNGEE. The CDR3 bases are TGTGCCAGCAGCGTAGAACCGGAAGTCGGTGAGCAGTTCTTC. Protein sequence: CASSVEPEVGEQFF.

This chain links TRBV7-8 with TRBJ2-1, with 7 bases lining up with TRBD1. The CDR3 length is 16 residues. The J segment lost 1 base and the V segment lost 5 bases, leaving 8 bases of the junction unmatched. CDR1 is SGHVS, CDR2 FQNEAQ, per germline. CDR3 region: CASSPTGSRSYNEQFF. CDR3 coding DNA: TGTGCCAGCAGCCCGACAGGGTCGAGGTCCTACAATGAGCAGTTCTTC.

The J gene is TRBJ2-1, the V gene TRBV30, with D hard to call. V lost 2 bases, J lost 10 bases, and 6 bases lay in between. The length of the CDR3 is 10 residues. From germline, CDR1 is GTSNPN and CDR2 SVGIG (reference sequence). The CDR3 reads CAWSRPEQFF. The CDR3 DNA reads TGTGCCTGGAGTCGTCCGGAGCAGTTCTTC.

Only a few counts were recorded for this clonotype. This chain joins TRBV15 and TRBJ2-1, with D tentatively TRBD2 (5 bases). Germline V gives CDR1 LNHNV, CDR2 YYDKDF (reference sequence). With 8 bases removed from V and 0 bases from J, the gap between germline ends came to 5 bases. The CDR3 totals 12 residues. The CDR3: CATAGSYNEQFF. CDR3 nucleotide sequence: TGTGCCACCGCGGGCTCCTACAATGAGCAGTTCTTC.

This clonotype has a handful of counts. The genes are TRBV6-5 and TRBJ1-4; 7 bases agree with TRBD1. With 6 bases clipped from V and 6 bases from J, the junction kept 10 bases outside the gene matches. The CDR3 contains 15 residues. CDR1 and CDR2 (germline): MNHEY, SVGAGI. CDR3 in DNA: TGTGCCAGCAGATCTCCGGGACAGTCGCATGAAAAACTGTTTTTT. This gives the protein CASRSPGQSHEKLFF.

This clonotype has more than one count but fewer than ten. This sequence joins TRBV4-1 and TRBJ2-4; D not resolved. The germline V gene has CDR1 MGHRA and CDR2 YSYEKL. The CDR3 contains 18 residues. V lost 3 bases, J lost 2 bases, and 20 bases lay in between. The CDR3 region has the DNA TGCGCCAGCAGCCAGAGAGCCCAGGTTTTCGTATCCAAAAACATTCAGTACTTC. As protein: CASSQRAQVFVSKNIQYF.

This clonotype was picked up a small number of times. The rearrangement joins TRBV6-2 or TRBV6-3 to TRBJ1-2; D call uncertain. CDR1 is MNHEY, CDR2 SVGEGT, per germline. CDR3 size: 15 residues. The V end lost 3 bases, the J end lost 0 bases, and 11 bases lay between the germline ends. The CDR3 loop is CASSYVTPSNYGYTF. Here the CDR3 DNA reads TGTGCCAGCAGTTATGTGACACCTTCTAACTATGGCTACACCTTC.

This clonotype was counted only a few times. This sequence joins TRBV7-3 and TRBJ2-3, with D hard to call. This CDR3 comprises 13 residues. Trimming stripped 5 bases from V and 5 bases from J, with 11 bases between. Per the germline V gene, CDR1 is SGHTA and CDR2 is FQGTGA. CDR3 bases: TGTGCCAGCAGCCAGGACCTGCGAGATACGCAGTATTTT. This codes for CASSQDLRDTQYF.

In this sample, this clonotype turned up a few times. The rearrangement joins TRBV4-1 to TRBJ1-1; no reliable D call. The CDR3 covers 15 residues. V lost 0 bases and J 0 bases, leaving 8 bases between the germline ends. Per the germline V gene, CDR1 is MGHRA and CDR2 is YSYEKL. This CDR3 reads CASSQEPGLNTEAFF. The CDR3 DNA reads as TGCGCCAGCAGCCAAGAACCGGGCTTGAACACTGAAGCTTTCTTT.

There are a few counts of this clonotype. The chain is built from TRBV6-5 and TRBJ2-3; D is unresolved. CDR1 and CDR2 from the germline V gene are MNHEY and SVGAGI. Trimming stripped 5 bases from V and 1 base from J, with 19 bases between. The CDR3 contains 17 residues. CDR3 nucleotide sequence: TGTGCCAGCAGTGATACCTCCCGGGCCCTAGGCACAGATACGCAGTATTTT. Translation gives CASSDTSRALGTDTQYF.

This clonotype has a handful of counts. V and J are TRBV29-1 and TRBJ1-2; D ambiguous. CDR1 is SQVTM and CDR2 is ANQGSEA in the germline V gene. Trimming left V 0 bases short and J 2 bases short, with 13 bases between. The CDR3 loop spans 15 amino acids. CDR3 DNA sequence: TGCAGCGTTGAAGAAGGTACGGCGGAGAACTATGGCTACACCTTC. This translates into CSVEEGTAENYGYTF.

In its sample, this clonotype was seen a few times. The chain combines TRBV12-3 or TRBV12-4 with TRBJ2-7, with unresolved D. V was clipped by 2 bases and J by 5 bases, with 10 bases between them. This CDR3 is 13 amino acids long. CDR3 in DNA: TGTGCCAGCAGTTTAAATCCCCAGGACGAGCAGTACTTC. Encoded protein: CASSLNPQDEQYF.

This clonotype was seen ten or more times. The V call is TRBV20-1, the J call TRBJ1-3; D possibly corresponds to TRBD1 (6 bases). This CDR3 is built from 15 residues. Between the trimmed V and J ends, which lost 3 bases and 7 bases, there was a span of 19 bases. In germline, CDR1 is DFQATT, CDR2 SNEGSKA (reference sequence). The CDR3 loop is CSASGTTGYWNTIYF. The CDR3 region has the DNA TGCAGTGCTAGCGGGACAACTGGATACTGGAACACCATATATTTT.

This clonotype was counted between two and nine times. The gene calls are TRBV5-1 and TRBJ2-1; a possible D gene is TRBD2 (7 bases). The V end was cut by 4 bases, the J end by 5 bases, with 13 bases between. CDR1 and CDR2 (germline): SGHRS, YFSETQ. This CDR3 comprises 14 residues. CDR3 in amino acids: CASSLRGPNNEQFF. The CDR3 nucleotides read TGCGCCAGCAGCCTGCGGGGGCCTAACAATGAGCAGTTCTTC.

The chain has TRBV7-9 and TRBJ2-7; D assignment may be TRBD1 or TRBD2 (5 bases each). Germline V gene lookup returns CDR1 SEHNR and CDR2 FQNEAQ (reference sequence). V shed 1 base and J shed 6 bases, with 10 bases lying between them. The CDR3 has 13 residues. The CDR3 region is CASSLEGPLEQYF. The CDR3, as DNA: TGTGCCAGCAGCTTAGAGGGACCCCTCGAGCAGTACTTC. Using reference TRBV7-9 and TRBJ2-7 for the parts outside the CDR3, the full variable domain is DTGVSQNPRHKITKRGQNVTFRCDPISEHNRLYWYRQTLGQGPEFLTYFQNEAQLEKSRLLSDRFSAERPKGSFSTLEIQRTEQGDSAMYLCASSLEGPLEQYFGPGTRLTVT.

The CDR3 DNA reads TGTGCCAGCAGCAAGTACCAAGGGGGGGCTGGCACTGAAGCTTTCTTT. Its translation is CASSKYQGGAGTEAFF. The chain couples TRBV7-9 to TRBJ1-1, with D possibly matching TRBD1 (6 bases). V was trimmed by 5 bases and J by 4 bases, leaving 20 bases between them. This CDR3 spans 16 amino acids. Germline CDR1 reads SEHNR; CDR2 reads FQNEAQ (reference sequence).

The chain recombines TRBV7-9 with TRBJ2-6; unclear D gene. CDR1 is SEHNR, CDR2 FQNEAQ, per germline (reference sequence). Trimming left V 6 bases short and J 4 bases short, with 13 bases between. This CDR3 has 15 residues. CDR3 DNA: TGTGCCAGCAGTTTCCCCCCCGGGGGGGCCAACGTCCTGACTTTC. It translates to CASSFPPGGANVLTF.

V usage is TRBV27 and J usage is TRBJ1-1; 7 positions match TRBD1. The length of the CDR3 is 14 residues. V dropped 5 bases and J dropped 1; count of bases not matched to a gene: 4. Germline CDR1 MNHEY, CDR2 SMNVEV (reference sequence). The CDR3 loop reads CASSPGGGNTEAFF. Here the CDR3 DNA reads TGTGCCAGCAGTCCAGGGGGGGGGAACACTGAAGCTTTCTTT.

A few counts support this clonotype. The chain uses TRBV4-1 and TRBJ2-1; 11 positions match TRBD2. Germline V gives CDR1 MGHRA, CDR2 YSYEKL. This CDR3 is 16 amino acids long. Trimming took 0 bases from V and 8 from J; bases not matched to a gene: 6. The CDR3 loop reads CASSQEIAGGRDEQFF. CDR3 nucleotide sequence: TGCGCCAGCAGCCAAGAAATAGCGGGGGGGCGGGATGAGCAGTTCTTC.

CDR3 nucleotide sequence: TGTGCCAGCAGCTGGGGGGACAGCGGCTATGGCTACACCTTC. It is translated as CASSWGDSGYGYTF. The J gene is TRBJ1-2, the V gene TRBV5-6; 7 bases fit TRBD1. Germline CDR1 is SGHDT and CDR2 is YYEEEE. The CDR3 length is 14 residues. V shed 3 bases and J 4 bases; nucleotides not matched to a gene: 6.

This clonotype was observed a few times. The chain links TRBV4-1 to TRBJ1-1, with a weak D call TRBD1 (6 bases). Germline-derived CDR1 and CDR2 are MGHRA and YSYEKL. The V gene lost 4 bases and the J gene lost 2 bases, with 11 bases spanning the gap. This CDR3 has 14 residues. The CDR3 DNA sequence: TGCGCCAGCAGCCTAGGACAGCTAAACACTGAAGCTTTCTTT. The encoded protein is CASSLGQLNTEAFF.

This clonotype was found a few times. The V and J genes are TRBV6-2 or TRBV6-3 and TRBJ2-7; 12 bases line up with TRBD1. The germline gives CDR1 MNHEY, CDR2 SVGEGT. The CDR3 spans 14 residues. Trimming at V came to 10 bases and at J to 5 bases, leaving 9 bases not matched to a gene. In DNA form, the CDR3 reads TGTGCCACACACCGCGGGACAGGGGGCCACGAGCAGTACGTC. Translating gives CATHRGTGGHEQYV.

The V and J genes are TRBV12-3 or TRBV12-4 and TRBJ2-3, with a tentative D call TRBD1 (7 bases). The CDR3 has 13 amino acids. Trimming took off 5 bases at V and 6 bases at J, with 12 bases between the two ends. The CDR3 sequence is CASSPGGFDTQYF. The DNA of the CDR3 is TGTGCCAGCAGTCCAGGGGGGTTTGATACGCAGTATTTT.

The table lists this clonotype with a few counts. For the CDR3, the DNA is TGTGCCAGGACTCGGGGGCGAAGTTACAATGAGCAGTTCTTC. Translating it yields CARTRGRSYNEQFF. The J gene is TRBJ2-1, the V gene TRBV7-3, with D perhaps being TRBD1 or TRBD2 (6 bases each). The V gene's germline CDR1 is SGHTA and CDR2 FQGTGA. Trimming took 9 bases from V and 4 from J, leaving 16 bases between them. CDR3 length equals 14 residues. Together with reference TRBV7-3 and TRBJ2-1, the CDR3 gives the full variable domain: GAGVSQTPSNKVTEKGKYVELRCDPISGHTALYWYRQSLGQGPEFLIYFQGTGAADDSGLPNDRFFAVRPEGSVSTLKIQRTERGDSAVYLCARTRGRSYNEQFFGPGTRLTVL.

This clonotype has only a few counts. The V call is TRBV4-3, the J call TRBJ2-1; TRBD2 is a possible D gene (5 bases). The germline CDR1 and CDR2 sequences are LGHNA and YSLEER. V was pared by 0 bases and J by 7 bases, with 10 bases between. CDR3 length: 14 residues. As DNA, the CDR3 is TGCGCCAGCAGCCAAGAAAGCGGAAGGAATGAGCAGTTCTTC. Its translation is CASSQESGRNEQFF.

This clonotype was seen a handful of times. The chain uses TRBV3-1 and TRBJ2-3; tentatively, D is TRBD2 (6 bases). Per the germline V gene, CDR1 is LGHDT and CDR2 is YNNKEL (reference sequence). This CDR3 spans 16 amino acids. V lost 4 bases to trimming and J lost 0 bases, with 14 bases between them. CDR3 region: CASSPTGGLSTDTQYF. The CDR3 DNA is TGTGCCAGCAGCCCCACTGGGGGACTTAGCACAGATACGCAGTATTTT.

This clonotype was observed a handful of times. This chain connects TRBV5-1 to TRBJ2-1; no reliable D call. Germline V gives CDR1 SGHRS, CDR2 YFSETQ. V was trimmed by 0 bases and J by 2 bases, leaving 6 bases between them. This CDR3 spans 14 amino acids. CDR3 loop: CASSLEVPYNEQFF. The CDR3 nucleotides are TGCGCCAGCAGCTTGGAAGTCCCCTACAATGAGCAGTTCTTC.